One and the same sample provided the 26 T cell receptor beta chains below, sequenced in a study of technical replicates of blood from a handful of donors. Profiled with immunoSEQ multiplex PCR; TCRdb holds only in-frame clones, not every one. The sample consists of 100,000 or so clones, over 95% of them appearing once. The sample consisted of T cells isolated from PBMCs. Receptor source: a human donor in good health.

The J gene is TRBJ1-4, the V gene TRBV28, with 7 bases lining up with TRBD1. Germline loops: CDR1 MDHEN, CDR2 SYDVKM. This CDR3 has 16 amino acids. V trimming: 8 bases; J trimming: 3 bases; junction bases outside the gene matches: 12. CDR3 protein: CASGEMTGRANEKLFF. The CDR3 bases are TGTGCCAGCGGAGAGATGACAGGGCGGGCTAATGAAAAACTGTTTTTT.

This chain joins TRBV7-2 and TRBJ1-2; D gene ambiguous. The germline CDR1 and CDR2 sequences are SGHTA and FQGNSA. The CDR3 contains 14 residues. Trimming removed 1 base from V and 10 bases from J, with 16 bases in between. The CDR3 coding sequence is TGTGCCAGCAGCTTAGTGGCCAGGACTATTCACTACACCTTC. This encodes CASSLVARTIHYTF.

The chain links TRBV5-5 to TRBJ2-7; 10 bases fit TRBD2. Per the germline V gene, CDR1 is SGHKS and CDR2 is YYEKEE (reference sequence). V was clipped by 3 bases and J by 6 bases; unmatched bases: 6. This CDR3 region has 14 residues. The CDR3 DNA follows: TGTGCCAGCAGCTGGAGGCTAGCGGGAGTCGAGCAGTACTTC. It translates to CASSWRLAGVEQYF.

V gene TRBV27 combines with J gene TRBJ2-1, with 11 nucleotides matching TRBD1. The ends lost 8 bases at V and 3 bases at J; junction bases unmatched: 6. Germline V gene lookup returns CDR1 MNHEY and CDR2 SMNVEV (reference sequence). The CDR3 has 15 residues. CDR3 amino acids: CASVSGTGGYNEQFF. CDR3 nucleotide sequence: TGTGCCAGCGTATCCGGGACAGGGGGCTACAATGAGCAGTTCTTC.

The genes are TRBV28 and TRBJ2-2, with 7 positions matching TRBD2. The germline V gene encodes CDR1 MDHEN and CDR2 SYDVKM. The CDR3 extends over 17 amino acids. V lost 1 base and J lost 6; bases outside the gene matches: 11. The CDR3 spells CASSLSGGSGVAGELFF. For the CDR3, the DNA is TGTGCCAGCAGTTTATCCGGCGGGAGCGGGGTAGCCGGGGAGCTGTTTTTT.

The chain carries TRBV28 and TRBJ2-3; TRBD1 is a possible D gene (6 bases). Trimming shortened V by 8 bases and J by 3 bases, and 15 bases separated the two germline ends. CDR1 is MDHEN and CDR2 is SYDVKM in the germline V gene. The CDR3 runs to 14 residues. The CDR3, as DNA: TGTGCCAGCTCCGCCCCCGGGACAACAGATACGCAGTATTTT. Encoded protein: CASSAPGTTDTQYF.

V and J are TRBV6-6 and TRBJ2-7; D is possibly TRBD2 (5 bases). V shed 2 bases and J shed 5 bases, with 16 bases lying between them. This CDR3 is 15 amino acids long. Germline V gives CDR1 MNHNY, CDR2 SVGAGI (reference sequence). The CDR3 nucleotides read TGTGCCAGCAGTTACGGTGGGGTTGGAGGAAACGAGCAGTACTTC. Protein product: CASSYGGVGGNEQYF.

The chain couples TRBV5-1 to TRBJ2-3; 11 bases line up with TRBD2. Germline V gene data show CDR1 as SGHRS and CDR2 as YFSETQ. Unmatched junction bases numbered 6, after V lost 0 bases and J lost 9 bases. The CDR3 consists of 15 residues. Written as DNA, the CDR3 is TGCGCCAGCAGCTTGGTAGCGGGGGGGCCAGGAACGCAGTATTTT. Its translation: CASSLVAGGPGTQYF.

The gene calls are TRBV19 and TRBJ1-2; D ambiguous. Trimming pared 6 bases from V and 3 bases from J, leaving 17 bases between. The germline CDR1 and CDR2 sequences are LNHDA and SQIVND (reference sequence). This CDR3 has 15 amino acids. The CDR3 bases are TGTGCCAGTAGACGCGCCGAACAGCTCTACTATGGCTACACCTTC. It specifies CASRRAEQLYYGYTF.

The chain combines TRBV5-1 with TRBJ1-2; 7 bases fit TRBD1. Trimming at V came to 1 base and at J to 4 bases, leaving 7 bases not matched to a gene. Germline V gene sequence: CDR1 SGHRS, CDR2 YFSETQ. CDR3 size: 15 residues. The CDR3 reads CASSLTGAQFYGYTF. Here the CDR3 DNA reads TGCGCCAGCAGCTTGACAGGGGCCCAATTCTATGGCTACACCTTC. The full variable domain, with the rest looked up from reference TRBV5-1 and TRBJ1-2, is KAGVTQTPRYLIKTRGQQVTLSCSPISGHRSVSWYQQTPGQGLQFLFEYFSETQRNKGNFPGRFSGRQFSNSRSEMNVSTLELGDSALYLCASSLTGAQFYGYTFGSGTRLTVV.

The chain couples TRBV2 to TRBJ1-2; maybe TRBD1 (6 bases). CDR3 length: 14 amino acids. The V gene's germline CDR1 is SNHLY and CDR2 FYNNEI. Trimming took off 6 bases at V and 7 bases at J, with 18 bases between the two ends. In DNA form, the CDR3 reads TGTGCCAGCAGAGGGGATGGGGGGGCAAGTGGCTACACCTTC. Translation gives CASRGDGGASGYTF.

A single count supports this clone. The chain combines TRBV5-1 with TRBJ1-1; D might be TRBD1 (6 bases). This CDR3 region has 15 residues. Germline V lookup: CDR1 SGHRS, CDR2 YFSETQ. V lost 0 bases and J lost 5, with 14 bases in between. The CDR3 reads CASSLGFRGGTEAFF. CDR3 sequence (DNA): TGCGCCAGCAGCTTGGGTTTCCGAGGGGGAACTGAAGCTTTCTTT.

The CDR3 coding sequence is TGTGCCAGCAGTGAAGACGGGACTAGCGGGTACAATGAGCAGTTCTTC. It specifies CASSEDGTSGYNEQFF. This sequence joins TRBV6-1 and TRBJ2-1; 12 nucleotides match TRBD2. Trimming removed 1 base from V and 4 bases from J; junction bases left unmatched: 2. The CDR3 runs 16 residues. Germline V gene lookup returns CDR1 MNHNS and CDR2 SASEGT.

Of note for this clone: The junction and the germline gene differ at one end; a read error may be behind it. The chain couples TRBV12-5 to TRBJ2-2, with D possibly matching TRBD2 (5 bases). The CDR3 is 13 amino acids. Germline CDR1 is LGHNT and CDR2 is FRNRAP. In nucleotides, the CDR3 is TGTGCTAGTGGTTTGGGTAACACCGGGGAACTGTTTTTT. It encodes CASGLGNTGELFF.

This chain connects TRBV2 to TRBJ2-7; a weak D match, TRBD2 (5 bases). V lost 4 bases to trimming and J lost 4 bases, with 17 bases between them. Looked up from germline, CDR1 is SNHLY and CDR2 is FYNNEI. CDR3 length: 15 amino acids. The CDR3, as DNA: TGTGCCAGCAGTGCGAGGTTGATGGGCGGGTACGAGCAGTACTTC. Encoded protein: CASSARLMGGYEQYF.

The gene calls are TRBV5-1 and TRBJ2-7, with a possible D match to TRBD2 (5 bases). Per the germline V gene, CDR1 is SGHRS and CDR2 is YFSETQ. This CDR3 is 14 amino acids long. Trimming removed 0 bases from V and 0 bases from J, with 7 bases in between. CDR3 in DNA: TGCGCCAGCAGCTTGGGTGGGAGCTCCTACGAGCAGTACTTC. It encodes CASSLGGSSYEQYF.

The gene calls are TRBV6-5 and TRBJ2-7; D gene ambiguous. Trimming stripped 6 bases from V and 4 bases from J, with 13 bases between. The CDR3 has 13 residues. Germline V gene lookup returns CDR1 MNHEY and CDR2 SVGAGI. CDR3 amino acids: CASSTLSGYEQYF. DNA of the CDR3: TGTGCCAGCAGCACTTTATCAGGTTACGAGCAGTACTTC.

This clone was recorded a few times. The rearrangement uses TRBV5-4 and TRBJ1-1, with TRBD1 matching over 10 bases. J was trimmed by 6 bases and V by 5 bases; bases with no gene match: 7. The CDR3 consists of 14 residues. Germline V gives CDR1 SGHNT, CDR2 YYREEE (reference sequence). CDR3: CASRSDRGRSEAFF. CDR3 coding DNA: TGTGCCAGCAGAAGTGACAGGGGGCGGTCTGAAGCTTTCTTT.

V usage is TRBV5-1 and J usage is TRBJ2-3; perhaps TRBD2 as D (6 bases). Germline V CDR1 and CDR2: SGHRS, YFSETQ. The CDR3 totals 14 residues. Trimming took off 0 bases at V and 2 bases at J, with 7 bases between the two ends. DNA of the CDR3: TGCGCCAGCAGCTTGGGGACTATCACAGATACGCAGTATTTT. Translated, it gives CASSLGTITDTQYF.

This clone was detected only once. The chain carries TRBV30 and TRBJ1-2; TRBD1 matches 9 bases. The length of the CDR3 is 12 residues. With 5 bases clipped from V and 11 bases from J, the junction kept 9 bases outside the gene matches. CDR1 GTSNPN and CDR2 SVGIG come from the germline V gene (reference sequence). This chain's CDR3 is CAWGQGWTVYTF. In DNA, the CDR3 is TGTGCCTGGGGACAGGGGTGGACGGTTTACACCTTC.

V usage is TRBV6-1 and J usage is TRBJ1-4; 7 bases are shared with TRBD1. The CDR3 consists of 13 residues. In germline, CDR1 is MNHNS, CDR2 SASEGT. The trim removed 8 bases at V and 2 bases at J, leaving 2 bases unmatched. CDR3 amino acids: CASVTGTNEKLFF. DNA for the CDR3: TGTGCCAGCGTGACAGGGACTAATGAAAAACTGTTTTTT.

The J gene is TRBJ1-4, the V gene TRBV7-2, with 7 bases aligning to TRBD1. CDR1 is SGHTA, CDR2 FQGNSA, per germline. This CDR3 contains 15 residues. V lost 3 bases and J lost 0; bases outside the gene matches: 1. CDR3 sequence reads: CASSLGTATNEKLFF. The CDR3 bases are TGTGCCAGCAGCTTGGGGACAGCAACTAATGAAAAACTGTTTTTT.

The CDR3 DNA is TGTGCCAGCAGCTTGCTAGCGACCACTATCCAAGAGACCCAGTACTTC. Translated: CASSLLATTIQETQYF. The chain combines TRBV7-8 with TRBJ2-5; perhaps TRBD2 as D (6 bases). CDR3 length equals 16 residues. Germline V gene lookup returns CDR1 SGHVS and CDR2 FQNEAQ. Trimming shortened V by 3 bases and J by 1 base, and 15 bases separated the two germline ends.

CDR3 sequence reads: CAISKDPDRGPQSAPEPQHF. CDR3 sequence (DNA): TGTGCCATCAGTAAAGATCCGGACAGGGGGCCCCAATCAGCCCCGGAGCCCCAGCATTTT. The V and J genes are TRBV10-3 and TRBJ1-5, with 11 bases that match TRBD1. CDR1 is ENHRY, CDR2 SYGVKD, per germline. CDR3 size: 20 residues. The V segment lost 5 bases and the J segment 8 bases; nucleotides outside the gene matches: 23.

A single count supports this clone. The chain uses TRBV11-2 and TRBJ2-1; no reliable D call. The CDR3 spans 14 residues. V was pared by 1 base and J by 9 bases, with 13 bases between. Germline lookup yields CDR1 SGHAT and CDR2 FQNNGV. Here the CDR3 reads CASSLARVFTEQFF. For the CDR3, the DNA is TGTGCCAGCAGCTTAGCGAGAGTGTTCACTGAGCAGTTCTTC.

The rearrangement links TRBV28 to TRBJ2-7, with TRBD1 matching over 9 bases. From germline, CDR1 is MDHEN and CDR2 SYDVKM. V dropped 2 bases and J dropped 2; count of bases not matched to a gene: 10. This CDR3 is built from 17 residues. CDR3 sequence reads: CASSLSGVRDRAYEQYF. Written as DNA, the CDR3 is TGTGCCAGCAGTTTAAGTGGGGTGCGGGACAGGGCCTACGAGCAGTACTTC.